A selection of T cell receptor beta chains follows, all from one sample in a study of patients and donors after allogeneic stem cell transplantation. TCRdb reprocessed the RT-PCR reads with MiXCR, giving one entry per CDR3 protein. The sample shows about 160,000 distinct CDR3 sequences, approximately 24% of them seen only once. What was sequenced was blood, either unsorted or a sorted T cell fraction (not recorded which). All receptors come from a human donor who was either an allogeneic HSCT recipient or a stem cell or donor lymphocyte infusion donor (not recorded which). It is not recorded whose cells these are; they may come from a transplant donor. Each CDR3 is given with its conserved first and last residue. Each record gives: V gene, D gene, clone size, J gene, CDR3 DNA, CDR3 protein. A D gene is named only where the DNA matches it firmly. Clone size appears in some rows only: once, few, many, or a class for an expanded clone.

>TRBV7-7|NA|NA|TRBJ2-1
TGTGCTAGCAGCCCATACACTAGTAACGGTGAGCAGTTCTTC
CASSPYTSNGEQFF
>TRBV4-2|TRBD1|many|TRBJ1-5
TGTGCCAGCAGCCTTCACAGGGGAAATCAGCCCCAGCATTTT
CASSLHRGNQPQHF
>TRBV28|NA|few|TRBJ1-3
TGTGCCAGCACCCTGGACGGAAGCTCTGGAAACACCATATATTTT
CASTLDGSSGNTIYF
>TRBV15|NA|few|TRBJ1-2
TGTGCCACCAGCAGAGATCTGGTGACCGGCTCCTATGGCTACACCTTC
CATSRDLVTGSYGYTF
>TRBV12-3/TRBV12-4|NA|NA|TRBJ1-2
TGTGCCAGCAGTTTAGGAGGGATAGGAGGCTACACCTTC
CASSLGGIGGYTF
>TRBV12-3/TRBV12-4|NA|few|TRBJ2-7
TGTGCCAGCAGTTTAGGATTTTCCTACGAGCAGTACTTC
CASSLGFSYEQYF
>TRBV28|NA|NA|TRBJ1-1
TGTGCCAGCAGTTTATTTCCGGCCTTAAACACTGAAGCTTTCTTT
CASSLFPALNTEAFF
>TRBV20-1|NA|NA|TRBJ2-7
TGCAGTGCTAGAGGGGCGGACAACTACGAGCAGTACTTC
CSARGADNYEQYF
>TRBV9|TRBD1|NA|TRBJ2-3
TGTGCCAGCAGCACCCTCGGACAGGGGGCAGATACGCAGTATTTT
CASSTLGQGADTQYF
>TRBV16|NA|NA|TRBJ2-7
TGTGCCAGCAGCCATACGGCCGGGTTTCACGCCTACGAGCAGTACTTC
CASSHTAGFHAYEQYF
>TRBV7-2|TRBD1|few|TRBJ1-5
TGTGCCAGCAGCCACGGGACAGTTAGCAATCAGCCCCAGCATTTT
CASSHGTVSNQPQHF
>TRBV20-1|TRBD1|many|TRBJ2-7
TGCAGTGCTTTGGGACAGGGCTACGAGCAGTACTTC
CSALGQGYEQYF
>TRBV5-1|TRBD2|few|TRBJ2-3
TGCGCCAGCAGCTTGTGGTTACTAGCGGGGGCCTCAGATACGCAGTATTTT
CASSLWLLAGASDTQYF
>TRBV11-3|TRBD1|many|TRBJ1-2
TGTGCCAGCAGCCCAGTACTTGGGACAGCTAACTATGGCTACACCTTC
CASSPVLGTANYGYTF
>TRBV5-1|NA|few|TRBJ1-6
TGCGCCAGCAGCTTGAGGACATTTTATTCACCCCTCCACTTT
CASSLRTFYSPLHF
>TRBV7-2|NA|NA|TRBJ2-1
TGTGCCAGCAGCTCGCCCGCCTCGGACAATGAGCAGTTCTTC
CASSSPASDNEQFF
>TRBV20-1|NA|NA|TRBJ2-7
TGCAGTGCTAGAGGTGCTAGAGGTGTCGAGCAGTACTTC
CSARGARGVEQYF
>TRBV6-5|NA|NA|TRBJ2-3
TGTGCCAGCAGTCACTCGATGGGTACAGATACGCAGTATTTT
CASSHSMGTDTQYF
>TRBV6-2/TRBV6-3|TRBD2|NA|TRBJ2-5
TGTGCCAGCAGCTCCTCCAGACTAGCGACGTACCAAGAGACCCAGTACTTC
CASSSSRLATYQETQYF
>TRBV24-1|NA|NA|TRBJ2-1
TGTGCCACCAGTGGGGCCTCTAGGGATGTCGATGAGCAGTTCTTC
CATSGASRDVDEQFF
>TRBV6-2/TRBV6-3|TRBD1|many|TRBJ1-5
TGTGCCAGCACCTCAGGGGGTAATCAGCCCCAGCATTTT
CASTSGGNQPQHF
>TRBV2|NA|NA|TRBJ1-1
TGTGCCAGCAGTCCCGGATGGAACACTGAAGCTTTCTTT
CASSPGWNTEAFF
>TRBV20-1|NA|few|TRBJ1-1
TGCAGTGCTAGAGAACTCAGGTACGTGAACACTGAAGCTTTCTTT
CSARELRYVNTEAFF
>TRBV3-1|NA|NA|TRBJ1-1
TGTGCCAGCAGCCTAGACCAAGAAGCTTTATTT
CASSLDQEALF
>TRBV6-5|NA|NA|TRBJ2-2
TGTGCCAGCAGCGTTCTATACACCGGGGAGCTGTTTTTT
CASSVLYTGELFF
>TRBV20-1|NA|NA|TRBJ2-3
TGCAGTGCTAGCGTGGGTAGCACAGATACGCAGTATTTT
CSASVGSTDTQYF
>TRBV4-1|NA|NA|TRBJ1-6
TGCGCCAGCAGCCAAGGGAGGGCCCGAGGGAATTCACCCCTCCACTTT
CASSQGRARGNSPLHF
>TRBV29-1|NA|few|TRBJ2-1
TGCAGCGTTGACCAGAGTTACTACAATGAGCAGTTCTTC
CSVDQSYYNEQFF
>TRBV6-1|NA|few|TRBJ1-2
TGTGCCAGCAGTGAATTGGGGACGGGGCTCTATGGCTACACCTTC
CASSELGTGLYGYTF
>TRBV4-1|TRBD1|few|TRBJ1-2
TGCGCCAGCAGCCCTGGGACAGTAGGCTACACCTTC
CASSPGTVGYTF
>TRBV5-1|NA|few|TRBJ2-1
TGCGCCAGCAGCAAAACTGGGAATGAGCAGTTCTTC
CASSKTGNEQFF
>TRBV12-3/TRBV12-4|TRBD1|NA|TRBJ1-1
TGTGCCAGCGGGGATGACAGGGGACTGAACACTGAAGCTTTCTTT
CASGDDRGLNTEAFF
>TRBV6-5|NA|NA|TRBJ2-5
TGTGCCAGCAGTTACTACCCGGCCCGGGAGACCCAGTACTTC
CASSYYPARETQYF
>TRBV11-1|NA|few|TRBJ2-5
TGTGCCAGCTCATCAGGGTCCCCGGAGACCCAGTACTTC
CASSSGSPETQYF
>TRBV5-1|NA|few|TRBJ1-1
TGCGCCAGCAGCTTTTTCGCAGGGCGGCCTTTCTTT
CASSFFAGRPFF
>TRBV6-5|NA|many|TRBJ1-2
TGTGCCAGCAGTTTTAGCCTTCCTAACTATGGCTACACCTTC
CASSFSLPNYGYTF
>TRBV6-1|NA|few|TRBJ2-3
TGTGCCCTCAGGCGGGACCTGCCGGCAGCAGATACGCAGTATTTT
CALRRDLPAADTQYF
>TRBV5-1|TRBD1|many|TRBJ1-3
TGCGCCAGCAGCCGGGACAGGGTTGTGGACACCATATATTTT
CASSRDRVVDTIYF
>TRBV5-1|TRBD2|few|TRBJ2-1
TGCGCCAGCAGCCCCTACCACTTCCGACTAGCGAATTCCGATGAGCAGTTCTTC
CASSPYHFRLANSDEQFF
>TRBV7-2|NA|NA|TRBJ1-5
TGTGCCAGCAGCTTAGTGTGGTGGGGCAATCAGCCCCAGCATTTT
CASSLVWWGNQPQHF
>TRBV18|NA|NA|TRBJ1-4
TGTGCCAGCTCAGATTTTACGATTGAAAAACTGTTTTTT
CASSDFTIEKLFF
>TRBV20-1|NA|few|TRBJ2-1
TGCAGTGCTAGAGGCACCGCTCGGGATGAGCAGTTCTTC
CSARGTARDEQFF
>TRBV10-3|NA|few|TRBJ2-7
TGTGCCATCAGTGAAGGACACGCCGGGATCTACGAGCAGTACTTC
CAISEGHAGIYEQYF
>TRBV7-9|NA|NA|TRBJ2-7
TGTGCCAGCAGCTTAGCAAGGGGGATGGGGTCCAATTACGAGCAGTACTTC
CASSLARGMGSNYEQYF
>TRBV7-9|NA|NA|TRBJ1-2
TGTGCCAGCAGCCCAGGGGCAGGGACTTATGGCTACACCTTC
CASSPGAGTYGYTF
>TRBV12-3/TRBV12-4|TRBD1|few|TRBJ1-1
TGTGCCAGCAGTTTAGAGGCGGGACAGGGAGGTGGGGCTTTCTTT
CASSLEAGQGGGAFF
>TRBV14|TRBD2|few|TRBJ2-5
TGTGCCAGCAGCCACCAATTCGGACTAGCGGCACCAGAGACCCAGTACTTC
CASSHQFGLAAPETQYF
>TRBV5-6|TRBD1|NA|TRBJ1-2
TGTGCCAGCAGCTTGGGGTCCACAGGGGGCTTGGATTATGGCTACACCTTC
CASSLGSTGGLDYGYTF